These 24 T cell receptor beta chains came from one sample sequenced in a study of blood T cells in healthy people across ages. Next came a second PCR, run for 7 to 11 cycles, which used a sample-barcoded 5' primer along with a J-beta primer mix. TCRdb independently ran MiXCR on the 5' RACE reads; one entry per CDR3 protein. Of 1 million or so distinct CDR3 sequences listed, 40% to 45% are singletons. Sequencing used blood. The receptors originated from a woman in her sixties in good health.

This clonotype was recorded a few times. The J gene is TRBJ2-7, the V gene TRBV27; no clear D. The CDR3 totals 14 residues. CDR1 and CDR2 (germline): MNHEY, SMNVEV (reference sequence). Trimming removed 5 bases at V and 0 bases at J, with 11 bases between. The CDR3 spells CASSPWVSSYEQYF. The CDR3 DNA reads TGTGCCAGCAGTCCCTGGGTCAGCTCCTACGAGCAGTACTTC.

CDR3 amino acids: CATSRGGGDTGELFF. The CDR3 DNA reads as TGTGCCACCAGCAGAGGGGGGGGAGACACCGGGGAGCTGTTTTTT. V usage is TRBV15 and J usage is TRBJ2-2; 7 bases align to TRBD2. Germline V gene lookup returns CDR1 LNHNV and CDR2 YYDKDF (reference sequence). The CDR3 consists of 15 residues. V lost 1 base to trimming and J lost 3 bases; unmatched junction nucleotides: 2.

The chain uses TRBV15 and TRBJ1-1; D is undetermined. Germline CDR1 reads LNHNV; CDR2 reads YYDKDF (reference sequence). Trimming took off 0 bases at V and 3 bases at J, with 8 bases between the two ends. This CDR3 has 14 residues. Here the CDR3 reads CATSRDRADTEAFF. The CDR3 bases are TGTGCCACCAGCAGAGATCGGGCGGACACTGAAGCTTTCTTT.

V usage is TRBV29-1 and J usage is TRBJ2-6; TRBD2 might be the D (6 bases). Germline V CDR1 and CDR2: SQVTM, ANQGSEA. The CDR3 loop spans 16 amino acids. Trimming left V 4 bases short and J 0 bases short, with 13 bases between. This CDR3 reads CSVAGVGLSGANVLTF. As DNA, the CDR3 is TGCAGCGTTGCCGGGGTGGGACTCTCTGGGGCCAACGTCCTGACTTTC.

The sample holds a few counts of this clonotype. The chain has TRBV27 and TRBJ1-6, with 7 nucleotides matching TRBD1. The CDR3 loop spans 15 amino acids. V trimming: 2 bases; J trimming: 5 bases; junction bases outside the gene matches: 3. Per germline, CDR1 MNHEY and CDR2 SMNVEV (reference sequence). The CDR3 spells CASSLLTGNNSPLHF. CDR3 in DNA: TGTGCCAGCAGTTTACTGACAGGGAATAATTCACCCCTCCACTTT.

The J gene is TRBJ2-1, the V gene TRBV18; 8 bases line up with TRBD2. CDR3 length: 14 residues. CDR1 and CDR2 (germline): KGHSH, LQKENI. V lost 4 bases to trimming and J lost 4 bases; unmatched junction nucleotides: 3. CDR3 in amino acids: CASSLEREYNEQFF. CDR3 in DNA: TGTGCCAGCTCACTCGAGCGGGAGTACAATGAGCAGTTCTTC.

This clonotype was seen a handful of times. The rearrangement joins TRBV28 to TRBJ2-4; 8 nucleotides agree with TRBD1. The end of the DNA aligns better with TRBJ2-7, so the J call may be wrong. From germline, CDR1 is MDHEN and CDR2 SYDVKM. CDR3 length equals 15 residues. CDR3 protein: CASSLAGQGGYEQYF. The CDR3 DNA reads as TGTGCCAGCAGTTTAGCCGGACAGGGCGGCTACGAGCAGTACTTC.

This rearrangement joins TRBV4-2 to TRBJ2-5; D perhaps matches TRBD2 (6 bases). CDR1 and CDR2 from the germline V gene are LGHNA and YNFKEQ. This CDR3 is built from 15 residues. Trimming removed 4 bases at V and 5 bases at J, with 17 bases between. The CDR3 loop reads CASSPTHGSPETQYF. The CDR3 DNA reads as TGTGCCAGCAGCCCCACCCACGGGAGTCCCGAGACCCAGTACTTC.

CDR3 region: CASSPHSGQYF. DNA of the CDR3: TGTGCCAGCAGTCCCCATAGTGGCCAGTACTTC. The chain employs TRBV27 and TRBJ2-7; D gene uncertain. The germline V gene encodes CDR1 MNHEY and CDR2 SMNVEV (reference sequence). V gave up 5 bases and J gave up 10 bases, with 12 bases separating them. The CDR3 sequence is 11 residues long.

This clonotype has only a few counts. The chain carries TRBV14 and TRBJ2-7; D is undetermined. CDR1 is SGHDN and CDR2 is FVKESK in the germline V gene. Trimming pared 1 base from V and 3 bases from J, leaving 7 bases between. There are 13 residues in the CDR3. The CDR3 protein is CASSQGFYYEQYF. In nucleotides, the CDR3 is TGTGCCAGCAGCCAAGGGTTCTACTACGAGCAGTACTTC.

This clonotype was seen a few times. The CDR3 DNA reads TGTGCCAGCAGCTCGGGGGCGACCTACACTGAAGCTTTCTTT. Translated, it gives CASSSGATYTEAFF. The chain is built from TRBV28 and TRBJ1-1, with D possibly being TRBD1 (6 bases). This CDR3 comprises 14 residues. Trimming left V 6 bases short and J 3 bases short, with 14 bases between. The germline gives CDR1 MDHEN, CDR2 SYDVKM.

This clonotype was observed a handful of times. The genes are TRBV20-1 and TRBJ2-1, with D possibly being TRBD1 or TRBD2 (6 bases each). The CDR3 contains 15 residues. Germline V lookup: CDR1 DFQATT, CDR2 SNEGSKA (reference sequence). With 7 bases removed from V and 8 bases from J, the gap between germline ends came to 24 bases. CDR3 protein: CSVPGGVQRAHEQFF. CDR3 nucleotide sequence: TGCAGTGTTCCTGGGGGCGTCCAGCGGGCCCATGAGCAGTTCTTC.

The chain employs TRBV9 and TRBJ1-1; 8 bases agree with TRBD1. V lost 1 base to trimming and J lost 2 bases; unmatched junction nucleotides: 7. Germline V gives CDR1 SGDLS, CDR2 YYNGEE. The CDR3 has 16 amino acids. CDR3 sequence reads: CASSVSGTGLNTEAFF. In DNA, the CDR3 is TGTGCCAGCAGCGTAAGTGGGACAGGACTAAACACTGAAGCTTTCTTT.

A few counts support this clonotype. The J gene is TRBJ1-6, the V gene TRBV5-1; D might be TRBD1 (5 bases). This CDR3 is 16 amino acids long. Germline V CDR1 and CDR2: SGHRS, YFSETQ. V shed 0 bases and J shed 0 bases, with 7 bases lying between them. The CDR3 protein is CASSLGGRSYNSPLHF. DNA of the CDR3: TGCGCCAGCAGCTTGGGGGGCCGCTCCTATAATTCACCCCTCCACTTT.

The V gene is TRBV14, the J gene TRBJ2-7, with no clear D. The V gene lost 1 base and the J gene lost 6 bases, with 10 bases spanning the gap. The CDR3 sequence is 13 residues long. Germline CDR1 reads SGHDN; CDR2 reads FVKESK. CDR3 DNA sequence: TGTGCCAGCAGCCAAGTCAGATCCGTCGAGCAGTACTTC. Translation gives CASSQVRSVEQYF.

The chain combines TRBV14 with TRBJ1-2; D is unclear. The CDR3 contains 15 residues. V was clipped by 0 bases and J by 4 bases, with 12 bases between them. Germline values: CDR1 SGHDN, CDR2 FVKESK. CDR3 loop: CASSQDLQPPYGYTF. The DNA of the CDR3 is TGTGCCAGCAGCCAAGATTTACAGCCTCCCTATGGCTACACCTTC.

The chain has TRBV11-3 and TRBJ2-7, with D possibly matching TRBD1 (6 bases). There are 15 residues in the CDR3. Germline loops: CDR1 SGHNT, CDR2 YENEEA. V was trimmed by 5 bases and J by 5 bases, leaving 19 bases between them. The CDR3 here is CASSPGNPEGDEQYF. The CDR3 nucleotides are TGTGCCAGCAGCCCTGGGAACCCAGAGGGGGACGAGCAGTACTTC.

J is TRBJ2-5 and V is TRBV28, with 8 bases matching TRBD1. Germline assignment: CDR1 MDHEN and CDR2 SYDVKM. The CDR3 consists of 15 residues. Unmatched junction bases numbered 7, after V lost 3 bases and J lost 4 bases. The chain's CDR3 is CASSLDRDNGETQYF. CDR3 bases: TGTGCCAGCAGTTTGGACAGGGATAATGGAGAGACCCAGTACTTC.

The chain recombines TRBV27 with TRBJ2-3; D unresolved. V was cut by 4 bases and J by 7 bases, with 9 bases left in between. The CDR3 loop spans 12 amino acids. Germline V gene data show CDR1 as MNHEY and CDR2 as SMNVEV (reference sequence). The CDR3 coding sequence is TGTGCCAGCAGTTCCGTTACAAATACGCAGTATTTT. It is translated as CASSSVTNTQYF.

J is TRBJ1-4 and V is TRBV12-3 or TRBV12-4; no clear D gene. Between the trimmed V and J ends, which lost 3 bases and 5 bases, there was a span of 10 bases. The CDR3 is 14 amino acids. In DNA form, the CDR3 reads TGTGCCAGCAGTTTTATGACGGACAATGAAAAACTGTTTTTT. Its translation: CASSFMTDNEKLFF.

V gene TRBV28 combines with J gene TRBJ2-1; either TRBD1 or TRBD2 may fit D (5 bases each). Trimming took 4 bases from V and 4 from J, leaving 14 bases between them. The germline V gene has CDR1 MDHEN and CDR2 SYDVKM. This CDR3 is built from 15 residues. CDR3 sequence reads: CASSWDAGLYNEQFF. The CDR3 region has the DNA TGTGCCAGCAGTTGGGACGCCGGATTATACAATGAGCAGTTCTTC.

This clonotype was counted only a few times. The chain couples TRBV7-2 to TRBJ2-1, with a tentative D call TRBD2 (5 bases). The germline V gene has CDR1 SGHTA and CDR2 FQGNSA. Between the trimmed V and J ends, which lost 4 bases and 8 bases, there was a span of 9 bases. The CDR3 covers 12 residues. CDR3 in amino acids: CASSSDFHEQFF. Here the CDR3 DNA reads TGTGCCAGCAGCTCGGACTTCCATGAGCAGTTCTTC. Supplemented by reference TRBV7-2 and TRBJ2-1, the full variable domain reads GAGVSQSPSNKVTEKGKDVELRCDPISGHTALYWYRQSLGQGLEFLIYFQGNSAPDKSGLPSDRFSAERTGGSVSTLTIQRTQQEDSAVYLCASSSDFHEQFFGPGTRLTVL.

This clonotype has a handful of counts. The rearrangement joins TRBV4-2 to TRBJ1-4; 8 bases agree with TRBD1. Germline loops: CDR1 LGHNA, CDR2 YNFKEQ. J lost 3 bases, V lost 0 bases, and 9 bases had no gene match. The CDR3 totals 18 residues. The CDR3 nucleotides read TGTGCCAGCAGCCAAGACCTCCCCAGGGGGCTAGCTAATGAAAAACTGTTTTTT. It codes for CASSQDLPRGLANEKLFF.

In this sample, this clonotype turned up a few times. V gene TRBV6-5 combines with J gene TRBJ2-5; 11 nucleotides align to TRBD1. From germline, CDR1 is MNHEY and CDR2 SVGAGI. This CDR3 contains 15 residues. Unmatched junction bases numbered 5, after V lost 4 bases and J lost 4 bases. The CDR3 is CASSSGTGGLETQYF. The CDR3 DNA reads as TGTGCCAGCAGTTCCGGGACAGGGGGTCTAGAGACCCAGTACTTC.